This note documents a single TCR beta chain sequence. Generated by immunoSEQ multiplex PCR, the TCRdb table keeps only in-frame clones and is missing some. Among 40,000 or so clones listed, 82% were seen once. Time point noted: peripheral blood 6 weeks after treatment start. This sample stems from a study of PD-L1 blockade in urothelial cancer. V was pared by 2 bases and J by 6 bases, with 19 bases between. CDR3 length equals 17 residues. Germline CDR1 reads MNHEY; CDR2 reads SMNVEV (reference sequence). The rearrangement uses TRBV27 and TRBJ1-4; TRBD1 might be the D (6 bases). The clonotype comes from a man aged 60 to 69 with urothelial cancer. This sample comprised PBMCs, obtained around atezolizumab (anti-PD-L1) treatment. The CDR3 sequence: CASSLRYGGGLDEKLFF. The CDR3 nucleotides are TGTGCCAGCAGTTTACGATACGGCGGGGGCCTTGATGAAAAACTGTTTTTT. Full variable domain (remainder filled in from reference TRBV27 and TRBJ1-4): EAQVTQNPRYLITVTGKKLTVTCSQNMNHEYMSWYRQDPGLGLRQIYYSMNVEVTDKGDVPEGYKVSRKEKRNFPLILESPSPNQTSLYFCASSLRYGGGLDEKLFFGSGTQLSVL.